The present T cell receptor beta chain was sequenced within a study of regulatory T cells in long-lasting Graves disease. Study information: Graves' patients who were just diagnosed had used antithyroid drugs for under 3 months. Notes on the study in general: It was in persistent disease that TRBV28, TRBJ1-2 and TRBJ2-5 were favored.

CDR3 length equals 15 residues. Between the trimmed V and J ends, which lost 10 bases and 3 bases, there was a span of 22 bases. CDR1 MNHEY and CDR2 SMNVEV come from the germline V gene (reference sequence). This clonotype was observed at least ten times. As yet, its antigen is unknown. As for time point: newly diagnosed GD, antithyroid drugs for less than 3 months. Isolated PBMC RNA provided the starting material for the TCR library. Criteria from the American Thyroid Association guidelines were applied to diagnose Graves' disease. Building the TCR beta libraries relied on iRepertoire HTBI primers, and CDR3 regions underwent Arm-PCR. TCRdb ran MiXCR on the multiplex PCR reads and lists one entry per CDR3 protein. This table holds a few hundred thousand distinct CDR3 sequences, approximately 13% found once. These data were likewise used in another study, on T cells in Graves' hyperthyroidism and ophthalmopathy.

The input for sequencing was peripheral blood mononuclear cells (PBMCs), taken at new diagnosis, from a patient treated with antithyroid drugs. This clonotype originated in a man aged 25 to 40 with Graves disease. The rearrangement joins TRBV27 to TRBJ2-7; maybe TRBD2 (6 bases). Here the CDR3 DNA reads TGTGCCACCAGGGTCTTGGCGGGAACGCACTACGAGCAGTACTTC. It translates to CATRVLAGTHYEQYF.